The present entry profiles one T cell receptor beta chain with its context. Its target is unknown. This CDR3 has 13 amino acids. Looked up from germline, CDR1 is ENHRY and CDR2 is SYGVKD. The entry originates in a study of shared clonotypes between healthy human individuals. Under the authors' procedure: As immunoSEQ supplied junction-only sequences (without quality scores), filtering differed. Using immunoSEQ multiplex PCR, the repertoire was profiled, and TCRdb retains in-frame clones only, with some absent. V and J calls and clone size are copied from that table; D and trimming were computed from the DNA. In the table there are about 1.5 million clones, around 98% of which are singletons. Study outcomes and limitations: The study sampled only blood, and tissue repertoires likely differ. Larger estimated richness was generally seen in naive subsets than in memory subsets.

Recent acute infections and vaccinations were absent in the healthy HIV-negative adult donors. Sequenced sample: naive CD4+ T cells sorted from blood. Regarding subset: CD45RA+ positively selected. The chain carries TRBV10-3 and TRBJ2-2, with D unresolved. This sequence originates from a man aged 30 to 39 in good health. The CDR3 spells CAGGTANTGELFF. The CDR3 DNA follows: TGTGCGGGTGGAACAGCGAACACCGGGGAGCTGTTTTTT.